The 20 T cell receptor beta chains below were found in one sample sequenced in a study of pediatric ulcerative colitis. The data were produced by immunoSEQ multiplex PCR, yet TCRdb's version contains in-frame clones alone and is incomplete. This table has tens of thousands of clones, over 70% appearing once. The rectum was sampled with one to two pinch biopsies at colonoscopy. The sample taken for sequencing was gut tissue. Receptors originate from a girl aged 5 to 17 with moderate ulcerative colitis.

This clone has only one observation. The chain is built from TRBV27 and TRBJ2-2; 11 bases align to TRBD1. Losses at the gene ends were 7 bases for V and 6 bases for J; bases not matched to a gene: 4. In germline, CDR1 is MNHEY, CDR2 SMNVEV (reference sequence). This CDR3 region has 14 residues. CDR3 DNA sequence: TGTGCCAGCACCACGGGACAGGGGGCCGGGGAGCTGTTTTTT. Translation gives CASTTGQGAGELFF.

This clone was seen only a few times. This chain joins TRBV19 and TRBJ1-1; no definite D call. Germline values: CDR1 LNHDA, CDR2 SQIVND (reference sequence). There are 13 residues in the CDR3. V was pared by 5 bases and J by 1 base, with 8 bases between. For the CDR3, the DNA is TGTGCCAGTAGTTCACAGAGGAACACTGAAGCTTTCTTT. Translating gives CASSSQRNTEAFF.

This clone was detected only a few times. The chain couples TRBV19 to TRBJ1-2; TRBD1 agrees at 8 bases. V gave up 8 bases and J gave up 2 bases; unmatched junction bases: 10. The germline V gene has CDR1 LNHDA and CDR2 SQIVND (reference sequence). The CDR3 extends over 15 amino acids. The CDR3 spells CASRFDRGGNYGYTF. The CDR3 coding sequence is TGTGCCAGTCGGTTTGACAGGGGAGGAAACTATGGCTACACCTTC.

This chain joins TRBV4-2 and TRBJ2-2, with 8 bases matching TRBD2. Germline V gene lookup returns CDR1 LGHNA and CDR2 YNFKEQ. The CDR3 covers 15 residues. J was trimmed by 5 bases and V by 1 base; bases with no gene match: 3. This CDR3 reads CASSQAGLETGELFF. The CDR3 region has the DNA TGTGCCAGCAGCCAAGCGGGACTAGAGACCGGGGAGCTGTTTTTT.

This clone appeared a few times. The J gene is TRBJ1-2, the V gene TRBV5-4; the D is unclear. This CDR3 is 14 amino acids long. Germline lookup yields CDR1 SGHNT and CDR2 YYREEE (reference sequence). V was trimmed by 0 bases and J by 8 bases, leaving 14 bases between them. CDR3 loop: CASSLGPTKLGYTF. The CDR3, as DNA: TGTGCCAGCAGCTTGGGGCCTACGAAATTAGGCTACACCTTC.

CDR3 residues: CASSSSSVRPDTQYF. In DNA form, the CDR3 reads TGTGCCAGCAGTTCCTCTAGCGTACGACCAGATACGCAGTATTTT. This chain uses TRBV27 with TRBJ2-3, with D possibly matching TRBD2 (6 bases). This CDR3 has 15 amino acids. CDR1 and CDR2 (germline): MNHEY, SMNVEV (reference sequence). Trimming pared 4 bases from V and 4 bases from J, leaving 15 bases between.

The chain has TRBV19 and TRBJ1-5, with D unresolved. Germline CDR1 is LNHDA and CDR2 is SQIVND (reference sequence). This CDR3 is built from 17 residues. The V and J ends lost 1 base and 3 bases respectively, with 16 bases between them. The CDR3 bases are TGTGCCAGTAGTATAGTGTTCATGGACGCCACCAATCAGCCCCAGCATTTT. Protein: CASSIVFMDATNQPQHF.

The J gene is TRBJ2-1, the V gene TRBV14; D is undetermined. The CDR3 has 15 amino acids. V shed 1 base and J shed 10 bases, with 17 bases lying between them. Germline-derived CDR1 and CDR2 are SGHDN and FVKESK. The CDR3 here is CASSQVDLSVREQFF. The CDR3 nucleotides are TGTGCCAGCAGCCAAGTAGATTTATCAGTACGGGAGCAGTTCTTC.

This chain links TRBV13 with TRBJ2-7; 8 bases align to TRBD2. The CDR3 loop spans 16 amino acids. Trimming cost V 4 bases and J 1 base; bases outside gene matches: 9. Germline V CDR1 and CDR2: PRHDT, FYEKMQ (reference sequence). The CDR3, as DNA: TGTGCCAGCAGCTCATCCGGGACTAGGGGATCCTACGAGCAGTACTTC. Residues: CASSSSGTRGSYEQYF. The variable domain in full, with the rest retrieved from reference TRBV13 and TRBJ2-7, is AAGVIQSPRHLIKEKRETATLKCYPIPRHDTVYWYQQGPGQDPQFLISFYEKMQSDKGSIPDRFSAQQFSDYHSELNMSSLELGDSALYFCASSSSGTRGSYEQYFGPGTRLTVT.

The CDR3, as DNA: TGTGCCACCAAGGCTGGGAGGGGCCAAGAGACCCAGTACTTC. Amino acids: CATKAGRGQETQYF. The chain combines TRBV15 with TRBJ2-5; 7 nucleotides match TRBD2. The CDR3 runs 14 residues. The junction had 6 bases not matched to a gene; V was cut back by 7 bases and J by 1 base. Germline CDR1 and CDR2: LNHNV and YYDKDF (reference sequence).

The chain combines TRBV19 with TRBJ1-1, with D possibly TRBD1 on 6 matching bases. The germline V and J ends were trimmed by 6 bases and 1 base, with 12 bases remaining between them. This CDR3 has 14 residues. The germline V gene has CDR1 LNHDA and CDR2 SQIVND (reference sequence). The CDR3 spells CASSPLTGNTEAFF. The DNA of the CDR3 is TGTGCCAGTAGCCCCCTGACAGGGAACACTGAAGCTTTCTTT.

The gene calls are TRBV5-1 and TRBJ2-1, with TRBD2 matching over 11 bases. The ends lost 0 bases at V and 3 bases at J; junction bases unmatched: 2. Germline loops: CDR1 SGHRS, CDR2 YFSETQ. This CDR3 is 16 amino acids long. The CDR3 nucleotides are TGCGCCAGCAGCTTGGTCGGGACTAGCGGCTACAATGAGCAGTTCTTC. Protein product: CASSLVGTSGYNEQFF.

The chain joins TRBV7-3 to TRBJ2-2, with 14 bases identical to TRBD2. Trimming removed 4 bases from V and 5 bases from J; junction bases left unmatched: 6. Germline loops: CDR1 SGHTA, CDR2 FQGTGA. The length of the CDR3 is 17 residues. The chain's CDR3 is CASSSGTSGGRTGELFF. The CDR3 nucleotides are TGTGCCAGCAGCTCGGGGACTAGCGGGGGTAGGACCGGGGAGCTGTTTTTT.

The genes are TRBV2 and TRBJ1-5; 8 positions agree with TRBD1. This CDR3 region has 16 residues. Germline lookup yields CDR1 SNHLY and CDR2 FYNNEI. V lost 2 bases to trimming and J lost 0 bases; unmatched junction nucleotides: 3. The CDR3 sequence: CASSERQGFSNQPQHF. The CDR3, as DNA: TGTGCCAGCAGTGAAAGACAGGGGTTTAGCAATCAGCCCCAGCATTTT.

This rearrangement joins TRBV27 to TRBJ2-7; 9 bases are shared with TRBD1. Per germline, CDR1 MNHEY and CDR2 SMNVEV (reference sequence). The CDR3 is 14 residues long. V trimming: 5 bases; J trimming: 4 bases; junction bases outside the gene matches: 6. CDR3 protein: CASSHGTGTYEQYF. CDR3 DNA sequence: TGTGCCAGCAGTCACGGGACAGGGACGTACGAGCAGTACTTC.

The chain uses TRBV7-9 and TRBJ2-1; no definite D call. The V and J ends lost 3 bases and 2 bases respectively, with 8 bases between them. This CDR3 contains 14 residues. Germline V gene sequence: CDR1 SEHNR, CDR2 FQNEAQ (reference sequence). CDR3 in amino acids: CASSLVGTYNEQFF. For the CDR3, the DNA is TGTGCCAGCAGCTTGGTGGGCACCTACAATGAGCAGTTCTTC.

The rearrangement joins TRBV2 to TRBJ2-2, with 8 bases lining up with TRBD2. CDR1 is SNHLY and CDR2 is FYNNEI in the germline V gene. This CDR3 is 17 amino acids long. V trimming: 2 bases; J trimming: 6 bases; junction bases outside the gene matches: 11. The CDR3 loop is CASSEWSSGFRAGELFF. In DNA form, the CDR3 reads TGTGCCAGCAGTGAATGGTCTAGCGGGTTTAGAGCCGGGGAGCTGTTTTTT.

The J gene is TRBJ2-7, the V gene TRBV10-3; D not resolved. The CDR3 has 13 amino acids. In germline, CDR1 is ENHRY, CDR2 SYGVKD. Trimming pared 10 bases from V and 2 bases from J, leaving 15 bases between. DNA of the CDR3: TGTGCCAGCGAACGAGACCGAGCCTACGAGCAGTACTTC. This codes for CASERDRAYEQYF.

This clone was seen only once. This chain links TRBV30 with TRBJ1-3, with unresolved D. V shed 2 bases and J shed 0 bases, with 11 bases lying between them. The CDR3 runs 15 residues. The germline V gene encodes CDR1 GTSNPN and CDR2 SVGIG (reference sequence). The CDR3 reads CAWSLDGSSGNTIYF. CDR3 DNA: TGTGCCTGGAGTTTGGACGGGTCCTCTGGAAACACCATATATTTT.

The J gene is TRBJ2-2, the V gene TRBV2, with D unclear. This CDR3 contains 14 residues. V was pared by 0 bases and J by 1 base, with 3 bases between. Germline CDR1 is SNHLY and CDR2 is FYNNEI. CDR3 sequence: CASSEAGNTGELFF. The CDR3 DNA reads as TGTGCCAGCAGTGAAGCAGGGAACACCGGGGAGCTGTTTTTT.